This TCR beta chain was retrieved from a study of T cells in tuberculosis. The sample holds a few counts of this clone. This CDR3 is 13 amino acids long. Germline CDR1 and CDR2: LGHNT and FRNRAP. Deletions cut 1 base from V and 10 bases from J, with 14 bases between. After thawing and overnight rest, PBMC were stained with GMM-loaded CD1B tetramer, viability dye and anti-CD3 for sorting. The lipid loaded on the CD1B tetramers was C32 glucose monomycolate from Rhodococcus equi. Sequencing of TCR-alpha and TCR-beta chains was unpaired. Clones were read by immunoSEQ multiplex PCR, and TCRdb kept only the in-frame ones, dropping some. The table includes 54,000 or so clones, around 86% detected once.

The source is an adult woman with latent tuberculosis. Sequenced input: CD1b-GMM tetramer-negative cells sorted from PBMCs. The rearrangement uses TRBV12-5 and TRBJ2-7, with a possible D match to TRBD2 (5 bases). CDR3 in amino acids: CASGLARPSGQYF. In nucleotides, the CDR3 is TGTGCTAGTGGTTTGGCCCGACCCAGCGGACAGTACTTC.